The text below deals with one TCR beta chain. The sample originates from a study of blood T cell repertoires in COVID-19. Whole-study context: Donors in the United States, Italy and Spain gave samples during acute or convalescent COVID-19. PBMCs, B-cell-depleted T cells, or T cells provided the cDNA or gDNA that made up the material.

The data were produced by immunoSEQ multiplex PCR, yet TCRdb's version contains in-frame clones alone and is incomplete. This repertoire shows approximately 250,000 clones, 70% to 90% found once; its top ten account for around 14%. Patients in Seattle were enrolled during active infection, then followed longitudinally. The J segment lost 0 bases and the V segment lost 4 bases, leaving 1 base of the junction unmatched. CDR3 length: 14 amino acids. CDR1 and CDR2 from the germline V gene are LNHDA and SQIVND (reference sequence). The receptor comes from a woman aged 65 to 85 with COVID-19, enrolled during active disease. The V gene is TRBV19, the J gene TRBJ1-1; TRBD1 aligns across 8 bases. The specimen was peripheral blood. CDR3 in DNA: TGTGCCAGTAGTAGGGACAGGATGAACACTGAAGCTTTCTTT. Protein: CASSRDRMNTEAFF.